This TCR beta chain derives from a study of blood T cell repertoires in COVID-19. CDR3 length equals 17 residues. Data came from immunoSEQ multiplex PCR; TCRdb stores just in-frame clones and leaves some out. The table records around 200,000 clones, roughly 77% of them present only once. The receptor comes from a woman in her thirties or forties with COVID-19, enrolled during active disease. The sequenced material came from peripheral blood. The chain couples TRBV21-1 to TRBJ2-5; no check of the table's D call, TRBD2, against the DNA was made. TRBV21-1 is an annotated pseudogene. The DNA for the CDR3 is TGTGCCAGCAGCACCCGGACTAGCGGGAGGGGGGTGGAGACCCAGTACTTC. Protein: CASSTRTSGRGVETQYF.